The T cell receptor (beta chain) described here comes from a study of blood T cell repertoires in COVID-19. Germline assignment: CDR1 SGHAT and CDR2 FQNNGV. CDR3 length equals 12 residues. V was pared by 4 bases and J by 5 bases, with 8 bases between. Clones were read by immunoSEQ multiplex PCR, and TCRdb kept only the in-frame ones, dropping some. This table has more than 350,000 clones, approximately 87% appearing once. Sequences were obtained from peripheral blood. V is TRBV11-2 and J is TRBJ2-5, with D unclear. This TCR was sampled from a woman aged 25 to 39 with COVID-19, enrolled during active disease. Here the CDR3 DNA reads TGTGCCAGCAGCTCCCGTCGTGAGACCCAGTACTTC. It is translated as CASSSRRETQYF.